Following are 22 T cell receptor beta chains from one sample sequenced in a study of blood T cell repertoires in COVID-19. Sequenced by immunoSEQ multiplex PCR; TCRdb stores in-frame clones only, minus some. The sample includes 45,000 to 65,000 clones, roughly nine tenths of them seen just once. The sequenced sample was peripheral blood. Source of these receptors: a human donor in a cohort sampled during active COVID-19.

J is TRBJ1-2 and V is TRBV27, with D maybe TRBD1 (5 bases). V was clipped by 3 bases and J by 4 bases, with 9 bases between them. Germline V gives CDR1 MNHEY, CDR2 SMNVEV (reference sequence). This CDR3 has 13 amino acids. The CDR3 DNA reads TGTGCCAGCAGTTTCGGGGACTCCTATGGCTACACCTTC. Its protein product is CASSFGDSYGYTF.

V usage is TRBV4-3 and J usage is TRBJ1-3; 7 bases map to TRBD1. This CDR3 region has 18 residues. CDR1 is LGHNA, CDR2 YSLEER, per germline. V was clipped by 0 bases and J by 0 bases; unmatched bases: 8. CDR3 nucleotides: TGCGCCAGCAGCCAAGATCGAAGAGGGGGCCCCTCTGGAAACACCATATATTTT. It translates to CASSQDRRGGPSGNTIYF.

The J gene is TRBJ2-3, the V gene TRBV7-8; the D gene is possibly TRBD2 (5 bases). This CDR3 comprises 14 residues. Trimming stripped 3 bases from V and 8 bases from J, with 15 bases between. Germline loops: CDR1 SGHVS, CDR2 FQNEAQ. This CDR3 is CASSFAGDWATQYF. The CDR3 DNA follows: TGTGCCAGCAGCTTTGCCGGGGATTGGGCTACGCAGTATTTT.

CDR3 sequence (DNA): TGTGCCAGCAGTGAACAGGGGGCTAACACTGAAGCTTTCTTT. This sequence encodes CASSEQGANTEAFF. The V call is TRBV6-1, the J call TRBJ1-1; 8 bases match TRBD1. Germline-derived CDR1 and CDR2 are MNHNS and SASEGT. This CDR3 is 14 amino acids long. J lost 2 bases, V lost 2 bases, and 1 base had no gene match.

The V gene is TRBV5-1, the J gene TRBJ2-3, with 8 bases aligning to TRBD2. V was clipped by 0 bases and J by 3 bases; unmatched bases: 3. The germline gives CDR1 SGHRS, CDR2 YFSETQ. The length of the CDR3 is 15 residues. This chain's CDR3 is CASSLVLAETDTQYF. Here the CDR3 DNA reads TGCGCCAGCAGCTTGGTACTAGCGGAGACAGATACGCAGTATTTT.

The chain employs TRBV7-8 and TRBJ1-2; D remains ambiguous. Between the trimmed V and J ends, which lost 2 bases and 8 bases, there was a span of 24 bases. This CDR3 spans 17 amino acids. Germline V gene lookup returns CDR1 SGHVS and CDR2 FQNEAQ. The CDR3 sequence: CASSLTPGEGGLRGYTF. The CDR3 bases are TGTGCCAGCAGCTTAACCCCCGGGGAGGGAGGGTTAAGGGGCTACACCTTC.

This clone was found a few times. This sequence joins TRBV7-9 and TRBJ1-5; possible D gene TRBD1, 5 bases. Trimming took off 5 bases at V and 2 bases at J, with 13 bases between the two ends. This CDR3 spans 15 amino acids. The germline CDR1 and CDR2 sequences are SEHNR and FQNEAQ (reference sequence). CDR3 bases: TGTGCCAGCAGCCCCCGCGGGGGGGGCAATCAGCCCCAGCATTTT. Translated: CASSPRGGGNQPQHF.

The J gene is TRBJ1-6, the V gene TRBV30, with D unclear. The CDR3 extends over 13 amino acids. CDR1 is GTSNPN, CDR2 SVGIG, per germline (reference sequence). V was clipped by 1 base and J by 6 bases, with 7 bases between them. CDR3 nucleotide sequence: TGTGCCTGGAGTGGTCAATTTAATTCACCCCTCCACTTT. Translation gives CAWSGQFNSPLHF.

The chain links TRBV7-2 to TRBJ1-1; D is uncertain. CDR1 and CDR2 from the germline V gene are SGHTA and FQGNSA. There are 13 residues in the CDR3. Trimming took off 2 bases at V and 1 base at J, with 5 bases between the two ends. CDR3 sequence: CASSLRQNTEAFF. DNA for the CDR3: TGTGCCAGCAGCTTAAGACAGAACACTGAAGCTTTCTTT. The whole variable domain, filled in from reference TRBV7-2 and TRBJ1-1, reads GAGVSQSPSNKVTEKGKDVELRCDPISGHTALYWYRQSLGQGLEFLIYFQGNSAPDKSGLPSDRFSAERTGGSVSTLTIQRTQQEDSAVYLCASSLRQNTEAFFGQGTRLTVV.

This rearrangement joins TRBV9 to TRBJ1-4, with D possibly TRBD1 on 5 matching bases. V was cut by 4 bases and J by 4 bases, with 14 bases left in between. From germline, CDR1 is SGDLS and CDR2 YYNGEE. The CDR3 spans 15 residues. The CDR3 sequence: CASSPRGDYNEKLFF. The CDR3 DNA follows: TGTGCCAGCAGCCCGCGGGGGGACTATAATGAAAAACTGTTTTTT.

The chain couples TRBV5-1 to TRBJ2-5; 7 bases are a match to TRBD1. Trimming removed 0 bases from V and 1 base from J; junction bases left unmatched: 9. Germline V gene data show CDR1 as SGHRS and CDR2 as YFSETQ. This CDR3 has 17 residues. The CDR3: CASSLVPQQGRQETQYF. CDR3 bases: TGCGCCAGCAGCTTGGTGCCCCAACAGGGGCGCCAAGAGACCCAGTACTTC.

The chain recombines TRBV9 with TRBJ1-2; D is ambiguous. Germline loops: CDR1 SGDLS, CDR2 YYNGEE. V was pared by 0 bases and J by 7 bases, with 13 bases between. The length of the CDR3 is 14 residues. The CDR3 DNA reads TGTGCCAGCAGCGTAGCTGGGAGGACTGGTGGCTACACCTTC. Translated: CASSVAGRTGGYTF.

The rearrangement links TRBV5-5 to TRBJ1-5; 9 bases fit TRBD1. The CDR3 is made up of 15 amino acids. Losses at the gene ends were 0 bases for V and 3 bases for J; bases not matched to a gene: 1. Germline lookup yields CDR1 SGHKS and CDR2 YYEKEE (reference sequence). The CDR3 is CASSLGDRVNQPQHF. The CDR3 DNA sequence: TGTGCCAGCAGCTTGGGGGACAGGGTCAATCAGCCCCAGCATTTT.

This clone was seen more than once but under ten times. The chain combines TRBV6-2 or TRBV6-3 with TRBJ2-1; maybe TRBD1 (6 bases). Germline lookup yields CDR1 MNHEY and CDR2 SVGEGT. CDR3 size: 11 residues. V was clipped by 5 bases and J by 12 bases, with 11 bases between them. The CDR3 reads CASSPGVGQFF. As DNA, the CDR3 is TGTGCCAGCAGTCCAGGGGTAGGGCAGTTCTTC.

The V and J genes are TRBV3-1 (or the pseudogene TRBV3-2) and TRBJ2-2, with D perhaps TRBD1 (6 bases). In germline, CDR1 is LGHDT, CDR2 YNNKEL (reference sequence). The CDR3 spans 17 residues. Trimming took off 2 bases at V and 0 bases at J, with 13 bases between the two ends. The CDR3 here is CASSQLTTGTNTGELFF. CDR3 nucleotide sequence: TGTGCCAGCAGCCAACTAACGACAGGAACGAACACCGGGGAGCTGTTTTTT.

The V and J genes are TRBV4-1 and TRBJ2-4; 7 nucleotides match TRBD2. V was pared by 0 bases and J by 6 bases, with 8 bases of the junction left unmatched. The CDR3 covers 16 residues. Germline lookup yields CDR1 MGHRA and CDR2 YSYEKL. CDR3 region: CASSQDPRRGLNIQYF. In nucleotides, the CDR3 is TGCGCCAGCAGCCAAGATCCGAGGCGGGGGTTAAACATTCAGTACTTC.

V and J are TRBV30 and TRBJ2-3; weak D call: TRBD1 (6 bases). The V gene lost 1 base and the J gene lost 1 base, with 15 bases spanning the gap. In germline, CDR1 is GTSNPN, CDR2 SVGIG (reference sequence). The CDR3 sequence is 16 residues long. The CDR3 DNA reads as TGTGCCTGGAGTGAGTTTGGGGGCCTGGGCACAGATACGCAGTATTTT. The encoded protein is CAWSEFGGLGTDTQYF.

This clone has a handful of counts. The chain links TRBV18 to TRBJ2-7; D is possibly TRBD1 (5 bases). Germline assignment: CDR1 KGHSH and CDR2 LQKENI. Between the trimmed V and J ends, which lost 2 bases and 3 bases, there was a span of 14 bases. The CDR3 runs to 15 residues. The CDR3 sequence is CASSPYAGLSYEQYF. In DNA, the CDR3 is TGTGCCAGCTCACCATACGCAGGGCTGAGCTACGAGCAGTACTTC. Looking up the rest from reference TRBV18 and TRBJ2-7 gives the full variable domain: NAGVMQNPRHLVRRRGQEARLRCSPMKGHSHVYWYRQLPEEGLKFMVYLQKENIIDESGMPKERFSAEFPKEGPSILRIQQVVRGDSAAYFCASSPYAGLSYEQYFGPGTRLTVT.

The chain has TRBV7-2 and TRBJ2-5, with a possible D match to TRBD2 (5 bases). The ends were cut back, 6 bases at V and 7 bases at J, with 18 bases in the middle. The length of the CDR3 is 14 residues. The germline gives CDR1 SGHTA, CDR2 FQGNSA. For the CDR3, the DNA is TGTGCCAGCAGTAGCGAGCGTCTTCTCGGGACCCAGTACTTC. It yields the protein CASSSERLLGTQYF.

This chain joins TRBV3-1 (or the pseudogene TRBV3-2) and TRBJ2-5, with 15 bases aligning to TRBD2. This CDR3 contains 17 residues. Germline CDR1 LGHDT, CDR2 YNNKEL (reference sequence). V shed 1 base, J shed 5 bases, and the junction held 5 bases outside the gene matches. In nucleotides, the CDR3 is TGTGCCAGCAGCCAAGGTGGACTAGCGGGGGGGAGGGAGACCCAGTACTTC. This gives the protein CASSQGGLAGGRETQYF.

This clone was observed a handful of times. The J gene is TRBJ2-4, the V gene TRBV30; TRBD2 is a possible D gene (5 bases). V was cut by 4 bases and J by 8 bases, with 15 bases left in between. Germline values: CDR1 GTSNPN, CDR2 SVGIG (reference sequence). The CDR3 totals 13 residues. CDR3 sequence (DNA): TGTGCCTGGACCCCGGGCGTCGGGGACATTCAGTACTTC. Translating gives CAWTPGVGDIQYF. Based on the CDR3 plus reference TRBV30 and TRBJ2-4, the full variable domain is SQTIHQWPATLVQPVGSPLSLECTVEGTSNPNLYWYRQAAGRGLQLLFYSVGIGQISSEVPQNLSASRPQDRQFILSSKKLLLSDSGFYLCAWTPGVGDIQYFGAGTRLSVL.

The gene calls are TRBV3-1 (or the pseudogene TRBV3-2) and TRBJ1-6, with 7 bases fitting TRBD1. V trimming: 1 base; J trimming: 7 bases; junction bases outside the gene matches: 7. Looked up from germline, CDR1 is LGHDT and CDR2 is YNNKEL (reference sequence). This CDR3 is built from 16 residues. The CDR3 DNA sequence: TGTGCCAGCAGCCAAGTCGGAACAGGGGTCAATTCACCCCTCCACTTT. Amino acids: CASSQVGTGVNSPLHF.